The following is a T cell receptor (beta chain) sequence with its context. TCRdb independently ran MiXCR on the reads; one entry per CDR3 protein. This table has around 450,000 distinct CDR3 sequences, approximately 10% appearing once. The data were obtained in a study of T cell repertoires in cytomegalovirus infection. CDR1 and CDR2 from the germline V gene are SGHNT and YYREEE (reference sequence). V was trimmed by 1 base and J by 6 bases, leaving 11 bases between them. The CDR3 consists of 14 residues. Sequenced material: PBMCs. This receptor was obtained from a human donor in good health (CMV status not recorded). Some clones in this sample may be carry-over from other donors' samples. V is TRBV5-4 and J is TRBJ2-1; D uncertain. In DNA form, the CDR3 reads TGTGCCAGCAGCTTGCCTAGTATACTCAATGAGCAGTTCTTC. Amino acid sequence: CASSLPSILNEQFF. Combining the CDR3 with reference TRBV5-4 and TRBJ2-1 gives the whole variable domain ETGVTQSPTHLIKTRGQQVTLRCSSQSGHNTVSWYQQALGQGPQFIFQYYREEENGRGNFPPRFSGLQFPNYSSELNVNALELDDSALYLCASSLPSILNEQFFGPGTRLTVL.